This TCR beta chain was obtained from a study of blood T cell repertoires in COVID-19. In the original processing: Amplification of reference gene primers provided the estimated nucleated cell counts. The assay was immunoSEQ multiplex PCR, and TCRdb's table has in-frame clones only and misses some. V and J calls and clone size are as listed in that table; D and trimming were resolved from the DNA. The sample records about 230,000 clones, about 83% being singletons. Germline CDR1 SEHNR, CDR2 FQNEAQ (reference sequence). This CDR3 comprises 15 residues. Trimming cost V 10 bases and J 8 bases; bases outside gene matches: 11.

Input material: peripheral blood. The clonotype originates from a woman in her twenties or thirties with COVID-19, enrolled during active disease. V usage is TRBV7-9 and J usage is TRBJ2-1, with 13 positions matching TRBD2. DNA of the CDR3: TGTGCCACGAGAAAGTGGACTAGCGGGAGCTATGAGCAGTTCTTC. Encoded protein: CATRKWTSGSYEQFF. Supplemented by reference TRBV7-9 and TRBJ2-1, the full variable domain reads DTGVSQNPRHKITKRGQNVTFRCDPISEHNRLYWYRQTLGQGPEFLTYFQNEAQLEKSRLLSDRFSAERPKGSFSTLEIQRTEQGDSAMYLCATRKWTSGSYEQFFGPGTRLTVL.